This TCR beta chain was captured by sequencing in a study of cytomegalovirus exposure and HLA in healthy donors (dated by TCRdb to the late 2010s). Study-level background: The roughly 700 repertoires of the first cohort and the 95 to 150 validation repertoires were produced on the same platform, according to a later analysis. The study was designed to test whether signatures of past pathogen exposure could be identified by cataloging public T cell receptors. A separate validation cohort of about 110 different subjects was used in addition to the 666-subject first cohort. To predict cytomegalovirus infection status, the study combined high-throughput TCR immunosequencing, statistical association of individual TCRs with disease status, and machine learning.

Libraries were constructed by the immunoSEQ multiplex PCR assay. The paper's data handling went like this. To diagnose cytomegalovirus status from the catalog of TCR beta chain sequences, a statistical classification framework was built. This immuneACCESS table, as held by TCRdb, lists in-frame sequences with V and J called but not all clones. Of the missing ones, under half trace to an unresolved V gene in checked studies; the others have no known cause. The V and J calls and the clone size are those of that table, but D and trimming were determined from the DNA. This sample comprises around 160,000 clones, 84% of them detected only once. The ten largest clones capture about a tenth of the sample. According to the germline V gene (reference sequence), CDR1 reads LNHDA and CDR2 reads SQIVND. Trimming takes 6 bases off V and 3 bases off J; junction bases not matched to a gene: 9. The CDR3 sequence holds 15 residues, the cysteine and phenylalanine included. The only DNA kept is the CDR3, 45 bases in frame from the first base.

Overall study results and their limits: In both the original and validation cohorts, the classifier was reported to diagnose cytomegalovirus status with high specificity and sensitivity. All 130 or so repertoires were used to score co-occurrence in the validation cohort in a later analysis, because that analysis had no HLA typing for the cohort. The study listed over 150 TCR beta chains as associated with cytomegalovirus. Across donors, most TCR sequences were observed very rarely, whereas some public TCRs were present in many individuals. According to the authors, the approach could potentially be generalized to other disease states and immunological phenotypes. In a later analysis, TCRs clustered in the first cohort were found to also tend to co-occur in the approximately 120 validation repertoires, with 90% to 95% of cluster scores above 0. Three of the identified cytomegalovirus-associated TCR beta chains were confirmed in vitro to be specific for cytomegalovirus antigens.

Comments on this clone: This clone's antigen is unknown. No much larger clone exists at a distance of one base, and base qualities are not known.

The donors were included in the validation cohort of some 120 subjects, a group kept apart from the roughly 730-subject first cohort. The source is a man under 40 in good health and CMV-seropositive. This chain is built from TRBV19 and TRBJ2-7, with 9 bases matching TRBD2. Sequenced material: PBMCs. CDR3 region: CASSDPGLAFYEQYF. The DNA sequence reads TGTGCCAGTAGCGACCCGGGACTAGCTTTCTACGAGCAGTACTTC.